This TCR beta chain is from a study of CD8 T cells in Susac syndrome. Study observations and caveats: The study admitted that it had a relatively small number of individuals in its TCR sequencing and HLA analysis.

As regards this clonotype: Its antigen is not known.

RNA totalling roughly 0.45 to 1 ug underwent reverse transcription with random hexamers. TCRdb passed the immunoSEQ multiplex PCR reads through MiXCR, listing each CDR3 protein once. The sample holds 230,000 or so distinct CDR3 sequences; about 95% are singletons and the top ten take 0.075% to 0.095%. The receptor was isolated from a human donor with multiple sclerosis. Sequences were obtained from CD4+ T cells from PBMCs.

CDR3 residues: CATKGQGPVSPLHF. In nucleotides, the CDR3 is TGTGCCACCAAGGGACAGGGGCCTGTTTCACCCCTCCACTTT. J is TRBJ1-6 and V is TRBV6-5; 10 nucleotides agree with TRBD1. The CDR3 is made up of 14 amino acids. After removal of 10 bases from V and 9 bases from J, the junction contained 9 bases not matched to a gene. Germline CDR1 and CDR2: MNHEY and SVGAGI.